This T cell receptor beta chain was retrieved from a study of cytomegalovirus exposure and HLA in healthy donors. Vbeta (60) and Jbeta (13) primers were used in the PCR. Assay: immunoSEQ multiplex PCR; the TCRdb copy retains only in-frame clones and omits some. The sample holds approximately 160,000 clones, 64% seen once. V lost 3 bases to trimming and J lost 2 bases; unmatched junction nucleotides: 4. Germline values: CDR1 ENHRY, CDR2 SYGVKD. The CDR3 runs 16 residues. The sequenced material came from PBMCs. The rearrangement joins TRBV10-3 to TRBJ2-5; 12 bases fit TRBD2. This TCR was sampled from a woman aged 30 to 39 in good health and CMV-seropositive. The CDR3 spells CAISDRTSGDQETQYF. As DNA, the CDR3 is TGTGCCATCAGTGATAGGACTAGCGGGGATCAAGAGACCCAGTACTTC.